A selection of T cell receptor beta chains follows, all from one sample in a study of control samples from healthy donors and cancer patients. Produced via immunoSEQ multiplex PCR; TCRdb's table is partial and in-frame only. The table includes some 74,000 clones, nearly 85% detected once. Source material: blood. The receptors stem from a man in his 60s in good health. Both conserved end residues are trimmed from each CDR3.

J,length,V,CDR3
TRBJ2-7,11,TRBV4-3,ASSQDVQDEQY
TRBJ1-1,11,TRBV29-1,SVLGQDHKGAF
TRBJ1-2,10,TRBV30,AWSPGGYGYT
TRBJ2-3,14,TRBV9,ASSASGTSGTDTQY
TRBJ1-1,14,TRBV5-6,ASSLAWQGVDTEAF
TRBJ2-7,15,TRBV20-1,SASAYIPGQGPYEQY
TRBJ1-2,13,TRBV5-1,ASSLAGTGNYGYT
TRBJ2-7,10,TRBV28,ASSPQRDWQY
TRBJ1-5,13,TRBV2,ASSGDWGSNQPQH
TRBJ1-2,12,TRBV7-2,ASSLNRGHYGYT
TRBJ2-5,14,TRBV4-2,ASSQGNSGRGETQY
TRBJ2-5,13,TRBV15,ATSRGGLAEETQY
TRBJ1-2,12,TRBV18,ASSPRGQYYGYT